These 3 T cell receptor beta chains were all obtained from the same sample, sequenced in a study of immune cell composition in non-small cell lung cancer. Clones were read by immunoSEQ multiplex PCR, and TCRdb kept only the in-frame ones, dropping some. The sample has 2,500 to 3,500 clones, roughly 70% seen once. Sequencing input: lung tumor tissue. The receptors shown here come from a human donor with non-small cell lung cancer.

The V gene is TRBV6-4, the J gene TRBJ2-7, with TRBD2 identical over 9 bases. Trimming removed 3 bases from V and 4 bases from J; junction bases left unmatched: 7. This CDR3 has 15 residues. In germline, CDR1 is MRHNA, CDR2 SNTAGT. CDR3 loop: CASSEYAGGLYEQYF. For the CDR3, the DNA is TGTGCCAGCAGTGAGTATGCGGGAGGGCTATACGAGCAGTACTTC.

This clone has a handful of counts. The chain links TRBV5-6 to TRBJ2-3, with 8 bases fitting TRBD1. CDR1 is SGHDT and CDR2 is YYEEEE in the germline V gene. V lost 0 bases, J lost 4 bases, and 4 bases stayed unmatched. The CDR3 is 15 residues long. The CDR3 is CASSLVDRVADTQYF. For the CDR3, the DNA is TGTGCCAGCAGCTTGGTGGACAGGGTCGCAGATACGCAGTATTTT.

This chain links TRBV5-6 with TRBJ1-5; possible D gene TRBD1, 6 bases. CDR1 SGHDT and CDR2 YYEEEE come from the germline V gene. V was pared by 0 bases and J by 5 bases, with 15 bases between. The CDR3 length is 16 residues. CDR3 amino acids: CASSLGDRGGYQPQHF. The CDR3 region has the DNA TGTGCCAGCAGCTTGGGGGATAGGGGGGGCTATCAGCCCCAGCATTTT.